A single sample is the source of the 17 T cell receptor beta chains below, sequenced in a study of identical twins. In TCRdb, the 5' RACE reads were re-called with MiXCR into one record per CDR3 protein. The sample carries 1.5 million to 2 million distinct CDR3 sequences, about 32% recorded once. The specimen sequenced was cord blood. The receptor source for this set is a newborn girl in good health.

The chain combines TRBV20-1 with TRBJ1-2; a possible D gene is TRBD1 (6 bases). Germline CDR1 and CDR2: DFQATT and SNEGSKA (reference sequence). V dropped 3 bases and J dropped 4 bases, with 24 bases sitting between them. The CDR3 length is 17 residues. The CDR3 coding sequence is TGCAGTGCTAGGCCGCCCCCCCGGGACAAGATCATCTATGGCTACACCTTC. Amino acid sequence: CSARPPPRDKIIYGYTF.

The V call is TRBV3-1, the J call TRBJ2-1, with 9 bases fitting TRBD1. V was pared by 4 bases and J by 5 bases, with 15 bases of the junction left unmatched. There are 18 residues in the CDR3. From germline, CDR1 is LGHDT and CDR2 YNNKEL (reference sequence). The CDR3, as DNA: TGTGCCAGCAGCCCAATAGGCCTACAGGGGGCGCGGGACAATGAGCAGTTCTTC. Its protein product is CASSPIGLQGARDNEQFF.

The gene calls are TRBV6-5 and TRBJ1-2, with D perhaps matching TRBD1 (5 bases). Germline lookup yields CDR1 MNHEY and CDR2 SVGAGI. Trimming took off 5 bases at V and 3 bases at J, with 16 bases between the two ends. The CDR3 length is 15 residues. CDR3 sequence reads: CASSPLGGGHYGYTF. CDR3 nucleotide sequence: TGTGCCAGCAGTCCTCTTGGGGGGGGTCACTATGGCTACACCTTC.

The V and J genes are TRBV4-2 and TRBJ2-1; the D gene is possibly TRBD1 (6 bases). The DNA matches TRBJ2-7 better at its end, which makes the J call doubtful. The CDR3 runs 16 residues. Germline values: CDR1 LGHNA, CDR2 YNFKEQ. Written as DNA, the CDR3 is TGTGCCAGCAGCCCGTCGAAGGACAGCTCCTACAATGAGCAGTACTTC. This translates into CASSPSKDSSYNEQYF.

This clonotype was seen a few times. The chain couples TRBV24-1 to TRBJ2-3; D not certain. With 5 bases removed from V and 1 base from J, the gap between germline ends came to 6 bases. Germline values: CDR1 KGHDR, CDR2 SFDVKD. This CDR3 has 13 amino acids. The CDR3 sequence is CATSATRTDTQYF. DNA of the CDR3: TGTGCCACCAGTGCGACTCGCACAGATACGCAGTATTTT.

There are a few counts of this clonotype. The chain uses TRBV4-1 and TRBJ2-1; 7 bases map to TRBD1. The CDR3 spans 15 residues. The germline CDR1 and CDR2 sequences are MGHRA and YSYEKL. V lost 4 bases to trimming and J lost 7 bases; unmatched junction nucleotides: 10. CDR3 bases: TGCGCCAGCAGCCGATTACCGGGACAGCCTAATGAGCAGTTCTTC. Protein product: CASSRLPGQPNEQFF.

The chain employs TRBV7-2 and TRBJ2-7; D ambiguous. The V and J ends lost 0 bases and 7 bases respectively, with 19 bases between them. Looked up from germline, CDR1 is SGHTA and CDR2 is FQGNSA. CDR3 length equals 16 residues. The CDR3 region is CASSLAAPSIYNEQYF. CDR3 DNA: TGTGCCAGCAGCTTAGCCGCCCCGTCTATATACAATGAGCAGTACTTC.

This clonotype came up a few times. This chain connects TRBV20-1 to TRBJ2-1; D remains ambiguous. Per germline, CDR1 DFQATT and CDR2 SNEGSKA (reference sequence). This CDR3 has 12 residues. Trimming pared 5 bases from V and 3 bases from J, leaving 8 bases between. Written as DNA, the CDR3 is TGCAGTGCTCAAAGCAACTACAATGAGCAGTTCTTC. Its translation is CSAQSNYNEQFF.

This chain joins TRBV2 and TRBJ2-1; possible D gene TRBD1, 5 bases. The V end lost 3 bases, the J end lost 0 bases, and 12 bases lay between the germline ends. The V gene's germline CDR1 is SNHLY and CDR2 FYNNEI. There are 16 residues in the CDR3. Here the CDR3 DNA reads TGTGCCAGCAGTGAGGGGCAAATGAGCTCCTACAATGAGCAGTTCTTC. It yields the protein CASSEGQMSSYNEQFF.

Only a few counts were recorded for this clonotype. The chain is built from TRBV7-9 and TRBJ1-2; TRBD1 might be the D (5 bases). Germline CDR1 and CDR2: SEHNR and FQNEAQ (reference sequence). Trimming took off 1 base at V and 8 bases at J, with 14 bases between the two ends. The length of the CDR3 is 14 residues. CDR3 bases: TGTGCCAGCAGCTTAGGTCCGGGGCTCGGGGGCTACACCTTC. It specifies CASSLGPGLGGYTF.

Concerning this clonotype itself: The final CDR3 position lacks the conserved phenylalanine or tryptophan, pointing to a likely read error. The chain is built from TRBV5-1 and TRBJ2-1, with D perhaps matching TRBD2 (6 bases). The CDR3 runs to 15 residues. CDR1 SGHRS and CDR2 YFSETQ come from the germline V gene. V dropped 5 bases and J dropped 3 bases, with 15 bases sitting between them. CDR3 bases: TGCGCCAGCAGTTTCGACGGACTACTCTACAATGAGCAGTTCTTA. Its translation is CASSFDGLLYNEQFL.

The J gene is TRBJ2-1, the V gene TRBV20-1; TRBD2 agrees at 7 bases. CDR1 is DFQATT and CDR2 is SNEGSKA in the germline V gene (reference sequence). The CDR3 contains 15 residues. Trimming at V came to 7 bases and at J to 5 bases, leaving 14 bases not matched to a gene. This chain's CDR3 is CSGMSPQAGNNEQFF. CDR3 DNA: TGCAGTGGGATGTCCCCGCAAGCGGGGAACAATGAGCAGTTCTTC.

J is TRBJ1-1 and V is TRBV5-5; maybe TRBD1 (6 bases). V lost 5 bases to trimming and J lost 4 bases, with 15 bases between them. The V gene's germline CDR1 is SGHKS and CDR2 YYEKEE (reference sequence). The CDR3 has 14 amino acids. The CDR3 loop reads CASSSDRTPTEAFF. For the CDR3, the DNA is TGTGCCAGCAGTTCCGACAGGACCCCCACTGAAGCTTTCTTT.

This clonotype was counted between two and nine times. The V and J genes are TRBV2 and TRBJ2-1; possibly TRBD2 for D (6 bases). The CDR3 sequence is 16 residues long. V was trimmed by 2 bases and J by 4 bases, leaving 15 bases between them. The V gene's germline CDR1 is SNHLY and CDR2 FYNNEI. The CDR3 spells CASSEFRTTDYNEQFF. Here the CDR3 DNA reads TGTGCCAGCAGTGAATTTCGGACTACTGATTACAATGAGCAGTTCTTC.

V gene TRBV20-1 combines with J gene TRBJ1-2; 9 nucleotides match TRBD1. The CDR3 loop spans 16 amino acids. Germline loops: CDR1 DFQATT, CDR2 SNEGSKA (reference sequence). V lost 0 bases and J lost 0; bases outside the gene matches: 5. CDR3 in amino acids: CSARDPGQGSNYGYTF. The DNA of the CDR3 is TGCAGTGCTAGAGATCCGGGACAGGGCTCTAACTATGGCTACACCTTC.

The genes are TRBV9 and TRBJ2-1, with 8 bases lining up with TRBD2. This CDR3 has 15 residues. Germline trimming cut 2 bases from V and 9 bases from J; bases unmatched to any gene: 10. The V gene's germline CDR1 is SGDLS and CDR2 YYNGEE. CDR3 in amino acids: CASSVGGGGYGEQFF. The CDR3 coding sequence is TGTGCCAGCAGCGTGGGGGGCGGGGGGTACGGTGAGCAGTTCTTC.

This clonotype was seen ten or more times. CDR3 in amino acids: CASSFRDYSQETQYF. CDR3 in DNA: TGCGCCAGCAGCTTCAGGGACTACTCTCAAGAGACCCAGTACTTC. The genes are TRBV5-1 and TRBJ2-5; 7 positions agree with TRBD2. V dropped 2 bases and J dropped 2; count of bases not matched to a gene: 6. This CDR3 has 15 amino acids. Germline V gene data show CDR1 as SGHRS and CDR2 as YFSETQ.